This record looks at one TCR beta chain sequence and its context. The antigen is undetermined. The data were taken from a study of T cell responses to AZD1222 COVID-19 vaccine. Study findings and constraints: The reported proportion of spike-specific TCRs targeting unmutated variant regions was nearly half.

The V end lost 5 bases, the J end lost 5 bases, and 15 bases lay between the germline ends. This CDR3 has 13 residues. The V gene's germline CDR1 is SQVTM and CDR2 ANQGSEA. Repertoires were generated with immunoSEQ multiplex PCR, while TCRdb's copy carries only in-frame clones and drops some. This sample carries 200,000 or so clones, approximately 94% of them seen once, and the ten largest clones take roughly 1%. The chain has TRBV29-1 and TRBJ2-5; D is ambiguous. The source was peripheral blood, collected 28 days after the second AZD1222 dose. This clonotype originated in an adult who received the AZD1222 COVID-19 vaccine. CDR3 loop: CSVMEDTGETQYF. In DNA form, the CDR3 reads TGCAGCGTTATGGAAGACACCGGGGAGACCCAGTACTTC.